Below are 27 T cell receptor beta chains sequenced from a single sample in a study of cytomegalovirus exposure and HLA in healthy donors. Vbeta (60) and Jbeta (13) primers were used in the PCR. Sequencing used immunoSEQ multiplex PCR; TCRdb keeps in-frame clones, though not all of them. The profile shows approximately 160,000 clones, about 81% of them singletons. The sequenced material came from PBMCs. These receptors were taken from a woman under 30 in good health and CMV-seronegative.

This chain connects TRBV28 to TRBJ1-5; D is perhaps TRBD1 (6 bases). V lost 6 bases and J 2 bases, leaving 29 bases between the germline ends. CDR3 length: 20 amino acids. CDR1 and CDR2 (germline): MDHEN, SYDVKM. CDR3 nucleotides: TGTGCCAGCAGCCCCCGGCGTGGCCCAGGGGATTTGCATGGCAATCAGCCCCAGCATTTT. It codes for CASSPRRGPGDLHGNQPQHF.

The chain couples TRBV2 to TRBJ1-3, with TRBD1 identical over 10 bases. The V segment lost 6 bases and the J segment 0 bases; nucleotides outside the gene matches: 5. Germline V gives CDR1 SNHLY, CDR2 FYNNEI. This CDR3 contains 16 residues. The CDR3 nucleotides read TGTGCCAGCAGCGGACAGGGGGTCCGCTCTGGAAACACCATATATTTT. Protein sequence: CASSGQGVRSGNTIYF.

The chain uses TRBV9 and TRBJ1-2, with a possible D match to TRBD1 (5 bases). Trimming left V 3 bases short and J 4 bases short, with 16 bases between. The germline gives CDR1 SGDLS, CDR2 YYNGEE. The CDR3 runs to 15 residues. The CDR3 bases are TGTGCCAGCAGCGCCATTGGAGGGACGGGCTATGGCTACACCTTC. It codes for CASSAIGGTGYGYTF.

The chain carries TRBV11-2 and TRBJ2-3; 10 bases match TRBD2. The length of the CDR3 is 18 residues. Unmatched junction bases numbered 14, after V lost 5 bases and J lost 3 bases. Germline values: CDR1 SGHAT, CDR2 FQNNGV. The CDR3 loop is CASSPRPAGGLGTDTQYF. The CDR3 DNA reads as TGTGCCAGCAGCCCCCGCCCAGCGGGGGGGTTAGGGACAGATACGCAGTATTTT.

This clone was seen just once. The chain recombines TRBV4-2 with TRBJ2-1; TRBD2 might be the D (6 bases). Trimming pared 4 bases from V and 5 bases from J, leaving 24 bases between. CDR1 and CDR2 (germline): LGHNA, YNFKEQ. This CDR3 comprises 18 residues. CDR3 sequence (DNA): TGTGCCAGCAGCCGTGGGGGAGGAGGCACAGGAAGGGACAATGAGCAGTTCTTC. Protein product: CASSRGGGGTGRDNEQFF.

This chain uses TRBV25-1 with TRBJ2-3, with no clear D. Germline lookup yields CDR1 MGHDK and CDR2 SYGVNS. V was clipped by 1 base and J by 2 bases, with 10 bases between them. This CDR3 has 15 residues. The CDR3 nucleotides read TGTGCCAGCAGTGAATCTTTGTCAGTCACAGATACGCAGTATTTT. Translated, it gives CASSESLSVTDTQYF.

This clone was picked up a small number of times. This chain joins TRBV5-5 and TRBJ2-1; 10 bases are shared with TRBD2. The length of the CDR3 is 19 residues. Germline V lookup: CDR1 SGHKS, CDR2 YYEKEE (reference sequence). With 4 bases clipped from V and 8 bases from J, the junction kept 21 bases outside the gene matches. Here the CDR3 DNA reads TGTGCCAGCAGCCACGGGAACCAGCGGGGGGGCAACTTTCTTCATGAGCAGTTCTTC. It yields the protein CASSHGNQRGGNFLHEQFF.

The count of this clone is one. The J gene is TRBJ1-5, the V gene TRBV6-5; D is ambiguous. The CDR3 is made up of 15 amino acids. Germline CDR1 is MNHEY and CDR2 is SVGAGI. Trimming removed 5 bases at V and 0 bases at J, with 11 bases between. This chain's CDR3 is CASSRTRYSNQPQHF. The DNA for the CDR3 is TGTGCCAGCAGTCGCACGAGGTATAGCAATCAGCCCCAGCATTTT.

CDR3 residues: CASSYRDRWSDEQFF. As DNA, the CDR3 is TGCGCCAGCAGCTACCGGGACAGGTGGTCCGATGAGCAGTTCTTC. The V call is TRBV4-1, the J call TRBJ2-1, with 8 nucleotides matching TRBD1. CDR3 length: 15 amino acids. Germline V gene lookup returns CDR1 MGHRA and CDR2 YSYEKL. Unmatched junction bases numbered 11, after V lost 5 bases and J lost 8 bases.

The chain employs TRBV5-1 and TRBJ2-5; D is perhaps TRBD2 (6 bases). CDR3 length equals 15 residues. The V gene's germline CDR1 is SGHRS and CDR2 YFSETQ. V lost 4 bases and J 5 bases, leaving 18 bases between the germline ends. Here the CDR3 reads CASSPGDSLRETQYF. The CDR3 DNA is TGCGCCAGCAGCCCGGGGGATTCTCTACGGGAGACCCAGTACTTC. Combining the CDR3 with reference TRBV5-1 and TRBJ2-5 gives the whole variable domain KAGVTQTPRYLIKTRGQQVTLSCSPISGHRSVSWYQQTPGQGLQFLFEYFSETQRNKGNFPGRFSGRQFSNSRSEMNVSTLELGDSALYLCASSPGDSLRETQYFGPGTRLLVL.

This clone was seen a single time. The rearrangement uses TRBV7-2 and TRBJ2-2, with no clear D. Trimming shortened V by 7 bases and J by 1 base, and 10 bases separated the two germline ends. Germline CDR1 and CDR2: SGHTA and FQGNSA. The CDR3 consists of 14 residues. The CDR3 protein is CASTPSGNTGELFF. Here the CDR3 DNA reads TGTGCCAGCACCCCCTCGGGGAACACCGGGGAGCTGTTTTTT. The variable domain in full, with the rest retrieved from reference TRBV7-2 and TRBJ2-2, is GAGVSQSPSNKVTEKGKDVELRCDPISGHTALYWYRQSLGQGLEFLIYFQGNSAPDKSGLPSDRFSAERTGGSVSTLTIQRTQQEDSAVYLCASTPSGNTGELFFGEGSRLTVL.

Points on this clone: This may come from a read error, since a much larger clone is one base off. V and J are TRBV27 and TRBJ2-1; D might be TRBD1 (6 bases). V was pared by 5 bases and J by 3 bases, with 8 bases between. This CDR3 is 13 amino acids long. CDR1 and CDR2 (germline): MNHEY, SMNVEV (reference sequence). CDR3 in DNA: TGTGCCAGCAGTACGGACAGCTACAATGAGCAGTTCTTC. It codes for CASSTDSYNEQFF.

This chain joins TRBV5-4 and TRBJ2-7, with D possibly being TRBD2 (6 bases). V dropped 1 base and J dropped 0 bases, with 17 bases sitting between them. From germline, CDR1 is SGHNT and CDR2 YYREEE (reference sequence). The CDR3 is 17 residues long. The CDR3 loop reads CASSLSLPSVSSYEQYF. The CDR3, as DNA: TGTGCCAGCAGCTTGAGCCTCCCTAGCGTAAGCTCCTACGAGCAGTACTTC.

The CDR3 here is CASRINTGTGGTEAFF. For the CDR3, the DNA is TGTGCCAGTAGGATAAATACCGGGACAGGGGGCACTGAAGCTTTCTTT. V usage is TRBV19 and J usage is TRBJ1-1; TRBD1 agrees at 11 bases. Per the germline V gene, CDR1 is LNHDA and CDR2 is SQIVND (reference sequence). V lost 6 bases, J lost 4 bases, and 10 bases stayed unmatched. The CDR3 runs 16 residues.

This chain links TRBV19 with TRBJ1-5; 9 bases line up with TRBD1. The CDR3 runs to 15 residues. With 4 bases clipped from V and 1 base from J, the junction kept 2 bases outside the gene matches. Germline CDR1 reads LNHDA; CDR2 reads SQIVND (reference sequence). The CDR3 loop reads CASSRDRASNQPQHF. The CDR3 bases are TGTGCCAGTAGTAGGGACAGGGCGAGCAATCAGCCCCAGCATTTT.

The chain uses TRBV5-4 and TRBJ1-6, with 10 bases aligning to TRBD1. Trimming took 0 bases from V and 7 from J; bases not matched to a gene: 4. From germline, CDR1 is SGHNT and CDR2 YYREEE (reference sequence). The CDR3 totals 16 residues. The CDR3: CASSLGVGQGNSPLHF. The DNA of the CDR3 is TGTGCCAGCAGCTTGGGGGTGGGACAGGGGAATTCACCCCTCCACTTT. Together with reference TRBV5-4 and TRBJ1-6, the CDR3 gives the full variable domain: ETGVTQSPTHLIKTRGQQVTLRCSSQSGHNTVSWYQQALGQGPQFIFQYYREEENGRGNFPPRFSGLQFPNYSSELNVNALELDDSALYLCASSLGVGQGNSPLHFGNGTRLTVT.

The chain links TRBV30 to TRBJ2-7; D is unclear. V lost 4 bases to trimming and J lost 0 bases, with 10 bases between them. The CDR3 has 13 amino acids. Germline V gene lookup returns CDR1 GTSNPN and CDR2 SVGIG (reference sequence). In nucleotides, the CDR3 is TGTGCCTGGACCCCAGGCCCCTCCTACGAGCAGTACTTC. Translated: CAWTPGPSYEQYF.

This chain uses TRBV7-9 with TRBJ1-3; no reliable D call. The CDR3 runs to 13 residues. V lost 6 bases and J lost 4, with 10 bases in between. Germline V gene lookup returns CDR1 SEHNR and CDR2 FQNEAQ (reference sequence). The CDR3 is CASRPNPGNTIYF. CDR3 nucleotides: TGTGCCAGCAGGCCTAATCCAGGAAACACCATATATTTT.

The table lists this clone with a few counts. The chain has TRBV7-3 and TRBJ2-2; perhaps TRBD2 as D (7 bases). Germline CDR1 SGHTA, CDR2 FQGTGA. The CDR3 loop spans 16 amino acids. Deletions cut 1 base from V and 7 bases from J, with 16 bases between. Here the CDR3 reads CASSLNDGGLGGELFF. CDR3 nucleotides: TGTGCCAGCAGCTTAAATGACGGGGGGCTGGGCGGGGAGCTGTTTTTT.

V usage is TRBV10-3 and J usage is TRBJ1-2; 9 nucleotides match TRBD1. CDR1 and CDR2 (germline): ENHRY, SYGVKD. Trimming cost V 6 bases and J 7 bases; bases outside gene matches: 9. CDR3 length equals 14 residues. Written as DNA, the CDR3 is TGTGCCATCAGATGGGACAGGGAAATCGCTGGCTACACCTTC. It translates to CAIRWDREIAGYTF.

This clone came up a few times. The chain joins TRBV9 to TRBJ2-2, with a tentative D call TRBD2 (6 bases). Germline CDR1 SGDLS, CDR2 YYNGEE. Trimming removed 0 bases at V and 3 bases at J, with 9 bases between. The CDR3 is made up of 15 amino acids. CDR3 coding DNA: TGTGCCAGCAGCGTAGCGGGGGTGGACACCGGGGAGCTGTTTTTT. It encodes CASSVAGVDTGELFF.

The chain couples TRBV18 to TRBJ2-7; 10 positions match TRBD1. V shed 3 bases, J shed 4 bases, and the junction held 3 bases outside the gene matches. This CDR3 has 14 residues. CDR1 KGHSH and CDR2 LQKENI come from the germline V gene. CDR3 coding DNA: TGTGCCAGCTCACCGGGACAGGGGAATTACGAGCAGTACTTC. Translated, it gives CASSPGQGNYEQYF.

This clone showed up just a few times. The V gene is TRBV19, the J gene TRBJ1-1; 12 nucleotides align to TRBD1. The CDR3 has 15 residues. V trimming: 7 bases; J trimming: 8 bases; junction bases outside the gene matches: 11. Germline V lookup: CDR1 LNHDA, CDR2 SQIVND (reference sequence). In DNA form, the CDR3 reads TGTGCCAGTAAGCCCCCCGGGACAGGGGGCGAAGAAGCTTTCTTT. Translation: CASKPPGTGGEEAFF.

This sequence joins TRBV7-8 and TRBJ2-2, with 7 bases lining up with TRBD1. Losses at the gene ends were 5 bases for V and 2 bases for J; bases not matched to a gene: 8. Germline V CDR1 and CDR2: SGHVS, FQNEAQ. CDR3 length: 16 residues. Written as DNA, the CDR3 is TGTGCCAGCAGCCCATACAGGGGCGTCAACACCGGGGAGCTGTTTTTT. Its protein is CASSPYRGVNTGELFF.

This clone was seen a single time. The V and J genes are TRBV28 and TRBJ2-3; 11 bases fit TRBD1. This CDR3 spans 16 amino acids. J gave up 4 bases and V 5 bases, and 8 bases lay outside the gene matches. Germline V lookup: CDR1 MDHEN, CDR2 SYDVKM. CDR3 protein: CASSLSGQGAADTQYF. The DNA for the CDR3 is TGTGCCAGCAGTCTATCTGGACAGGGGGCCGCAGATACGCAGTATTTT.

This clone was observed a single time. In DNA, the CDR3 is TGTGCCACCTCCGGACAGAAGAATCAGCCCCAGCATTTT. It yields the protein CATSGQKNQPQHF. J is TRBJ1-5 and V is TRBV15, with D possibly matching TRBD1 (6 bases). The CDR3 extends over 13 amino acids. V gave up 8 bases and J gave up 4 bases, with 12 bases separating them. Germline V gene data show CDR1 as LNHNV and CDR2 as YYDKDF (reference sequence).

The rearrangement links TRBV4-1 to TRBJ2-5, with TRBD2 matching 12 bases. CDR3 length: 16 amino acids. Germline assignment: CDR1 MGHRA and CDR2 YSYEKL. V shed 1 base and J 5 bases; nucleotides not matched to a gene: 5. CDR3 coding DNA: TGCGCCAGCAGCCAAGCTAGCGGGGGGGCCTCCGAGACCCAGTACTTC. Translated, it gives CASSQASGGASETQYF.